The table lists the clone carrying this T cell receptor (beta chain) with many counts. Its antigen is undetermined. CDR3 size: 11 residues. TCRdb re-analysed the 5' RACE reads in MiXCR, keeping a single row per CDR3 protein. The sample includes about 40,000 distinct CDR3 sequences, about 6.1% of them seen just once. These data come from a study of T-cell memory formation after mild COVID-19. The study, taken as a whole, reports: From day 15 to 85, contracting clones were balanced between CD4 and CD8, whereas later expanders leaned toward CD4+.

The material sequenced was PBMCs or a T cell subset sorted from them (not recorded which). The receptor's source is an adult who had mild COVID-19 (a few samples of this study predate the infection). Cell type and time point are not known. The V gene is TRBV21-1, the J gene TRBJ2-7. TRBV21-1 is assigned pseudogene status. The CDR3 nucleotides are TGTGCCAGCAGCACAAATCCTGAGCAGTACTTC. It is translated as CASSTNPEQYF.